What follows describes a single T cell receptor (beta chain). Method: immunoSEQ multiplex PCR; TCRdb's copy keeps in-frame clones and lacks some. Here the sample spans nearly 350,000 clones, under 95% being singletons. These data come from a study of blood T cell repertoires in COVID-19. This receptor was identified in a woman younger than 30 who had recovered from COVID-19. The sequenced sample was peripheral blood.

CDR3 loop: CASSLDSGTGMQFF. CDR3 DNA sequence: TGCGCCAGCAGCTTGGACTCGGGTACGGGAATGCAGTTCTTC. The chain has TRBV5-1 and TRBJ2-1; D perhaps matches TRBD2 (5 bases). Germline CDR1 reads SGHRS; CDR2 reads YFSETQ. This CDR3 has 14 amino acids. Trimming left V 0 bases short and J 12 bases short, with 16 bases between.